This T cell receptor beta chain comes out of a study of CD8 T cells in Susac syndrome. Random hexamers were used to reverse transcribe the RNA input (about 0.5 to 1 ug). The CDR3 of TCR beta was amplified by immunoSEQ multiplex PCR across 54 Vbeta and 13 Jbeta. TCRdb re-called the immunoSEQ multiplex PCR reads through MiXCR, storing one row per CDR3 protein. The profile shows about 140,000 distinct CDR3 sequences, 85% to 95% of them singletons. Study-wide findings and caveats: The study recognized that its TCR sequencing and HLA analysis covered a relatively small number of individuals.

About this clonotype itself: Its antigen is undetermined.

With 3 bases removed from V and 4 bases from J, the gap between germline ends came to 14 bases. The length of the CDR3 is 14 residues. Germline V gives CDR1 SGHDT, CDR2 YYEEEE. The study sequenced TCR beta in blood CD8+ and CD4+ T cells. TEMRA cells were FACS-enriched and CD8+ and CD4+ T cells negatively isolated. Sequences were obtained from CD8+ T cells from PBMCs. The chain combines TRBV5-6 with TRBJ2-7, with D maybe TRBD1 (7 bases). This receptor was identified in a human donor in good health. The CDR3 sequence: CASSSGAGGYEQYF. The CDR3, as DNA: TGTGCCAGCAGCTCGGGGGCAGGGGGGTACGAGCAGTACTTC.